The clone carrying this TCR beta chain showed up many times. RNA transcripts were the template, and TCR beta CDR3 regions were amplified from them. HTBI primers were used in a first-round RT-PCR, which preceded a second-round multiplex PCR. TCRdb itself ran the multiplex PCR reads through MiXCR, one entry per CDR3 protein. The sample has approximately 500,000 distinct CDR3 sequences, 13% to 15% seen once. Donors with ophthalmopathy: moderate-to-severe activity, CAS ≥3, NOSPECS ≥4, duration under 3 months. Clinical symptoms, serum thyroxine, TRAb, thyroid ultrasound and orbital computed tomography formed the basis of diagnosis. This record comes from a study of Graves' ophthalmopathy and Graves' hyperthyroidism. Looked up from germline, CDR1 is LNHNV and CDR2 is YYDKDF (reference sequence). CDR3 size: 15 residues. Trimming at V came to 0 bases and at J to 0 bases, leaving 1 base not matched to a gene.

What was sequenced was blood. The source of this sequence is a woman in her thirties with Graves' ophthalmopathy. This rearrangement joins TRBV15 to TRBJ2-7, with 8 bases matching TRBD2. CDR3 sequence: CATSREAGASYEQYF. The CDR3 DNA reads TGTGCCACCAGCAGAGAAGCGGGGGCCTCCTACGAGCAGTACTTC.